This T cell receptor beta chain was recovered during a study of Ad26.COV2.S vaccination and SARS-CoV-2 variants. Study findings and constraints: Higher spike-specific TCR breadth was found in vaccine recipients than in placebo recipients. Analyses that measured TCR breadth and depth may have underestimated total T cell responses.

Of note for this clone: Its target is unknown.

Produced via immunoSEQ multiplex PCR; TCRdb's table is partial and in-frame only. The sample lists tens of thousands of clones, less than 85% occurring once. CDR3 length: 14 residues. Losses at the gene ends were 7 bases for V and 10 bases for J; bases not matched to a gene: 13. CDR1 is MDHEN and CDR2 is SYDVKM in the germline V gene. The source of this sequence is a human donor who had recovered from COVID-19. The genes are TRBV28 and TRBJ2-1, with 7 bases identical to TRBD1. This material consisted of peripheral blood, taken after recovery from COVID-19. DNA for the CDR3: TGTGCCAGCATCAGGGGGACAGCCATAATAGAGCAGTTCTTC. Protein product: CASIRGTAIIEQFF. Full variable domain (rest looked up from reference TRBV28 and TRBJ2-1): DVKVTQSSRYLVKRTGEKVFLECVQDMDHENMFWYRQDPGLGLRLIYFSYDVKMKEKGDIPEGYSVSREKKERFSLILESASTNQTSMYLCASIRGTAIIEQFFGPGTRLTVL.